This is a list of T cell receptor beta chains from one sample in a study of cytomegalovirus exposure and HLA in healthy donors. The repertoire was sequenced with immunoSEQ multiplex PCR; TCRdb's copy has only in-frame clones and lacks some. The specimen's table records 60,000 to 80,000 clones. Material: PBMCs. The receptors shown here come from a boy aged 5-17 years in good health and CMV-seronegative. The CDR3 runs from the conserved cysteine through the conserved F or W. The order of the fields is V gene, J gene, D gene, CDR3 protein, CDR3 DNA. D genes are given only for firm matches.

TRBV2,TRBJ1-2,NA,CASSVGFSGYTF,TGTGCCAGCAGTGTCGGGTTCTCGGGCTACACCTTC
TRBV28,TRBJ1-5,NA,CASSLIQGVSQHF,TGTGCCAGCAGTTTAATCCAGGGTGTAAGCCAGCATTTT
TRBV5-1,TRBJ1-6,NA,CASSAGGRGNNSPLHF,TGCGCCAGCAGCGCCGGAGGCCGGGGAAATAATTCACCCCTCCACTTT
TRBV29-1,TRBJ1-2,NA,CSVGVLGSGYTF,TGCAGCGTTGGGGTTCTCGGGAGCGGCTACACCTTC
TRBV6-1,TRBJ2-1,TRBD2,CASTTTGGMYNEQFF,TGTGCCAGCACCACGACGGGAGGAATGTACAATGAGCAGTTCTTC
TRBV7-8,TRBJ2-5,NA,CASSLPSSGETQYF,TGTGCCAGCAGCTTACCTAGTTCCGGAGAGACCCAGTACTTC
TRBV6-5,TRBJ2-3,NA,CASRSRGSGTDTQYF,TGTGCCAGCAGATCCCGGGGTAGTGGGACAGATACGCAGTATTTT
TRBV14,TRBJ2-7,NA,CASSQDRGGRSSYEQYF,TGTGCCAGCAGCCAAGATCGCGGTGGCCGGAGCTCCTACGAGCAGTACTTC
TRBV19,TRBJ1-5,TRBD1,CASDRVDGNQPQHF,TGTGCCAGTGACAGGGTAGACGGCAATCAGCCCCAGCATTTT
TRBV19,TRBJ1-1,NA,CASSLGGREAFF,TGTGCCAGTAGTCTCGGGGGGCGGGAGGCTTTCTTT
TRBV7-3,TRBJ2-7,TRBD1,CASSSGAGGRYEQYF,TGTGCCAGCAGCTCTGGGGCAGGGGGACGCTACGAGCAGTACTTC
TRBV5-4,TRBJ2-2,NA,CASSSQGRNTGELFF,TGTGCCAGCAGCTCGCAGGGGCGGAACACCGGGGAGCTGTTTTTT
TRBV7-2,TRBJ2-7,NA,CASSLAGSGAVAYEQYF,TGTGCCAGCAGCTTAGCTGGGTCGGGTGCAGTCGCCTACGAGCAGTACTTC
TRBV4-1,TRBJ1-1,NA,CASSQDGTNTEAFF,TGCGCCAGCAGCCAAGATGGGACAAACACTGAAGCTTTCTTT
TRBV6-1,TRBJ1-5,NA,CASMRGSNQPQHF,TGTGCCAGCATGCGGGGGAGCAATCAGCCCCAGCATTTT
TRBV6-1,TRBJ1-2,TRBD1,CASSEDRGYGYTF,TGTGCCAGCAGTGAAGACAGGGGTTATGGCTACACCTTC
TRBV7-2,TRBJ2-7,TRBD1,CASSYQTGAGEQYF,TGTGCCAGCAGCTACCAGACAGGGGCGGGAGAGCAGTACTTC
TRBV2,TRBJ2-3,TRBD1,CADRVRGTDTQYF,TGTGCAGACAGGGTTCGAGGGACAGATACGCAGTATTTT